These T cell receptor beta chains were read from a single sample in a study of post-analysis software for immune sequencing data. TCRdb processed the PCR reads anew with MiXCR; each CDR3 protein has one entry. Here the sample spans 700,000 to 900,000 distinct CDR3 sequences, under 60% being singletons. Sequenced material: blood. Receptors originate from a girl aged 5-17 years with multiple sclerosis. The CDR3 runs from the conserved cysteine through the conserved F or W. D genes are given only for firm matches. A row's size may be missing; if present it is once, few, many or a size class.

v_call: TRBV27; clone_size: NA; d_call: NA; cdr3_length: 17; j_call: TRBJ2-4; cdr3_nt: TGTGCCAGCAGTTTATCGATAGTATCGGGGTCCAAAAACATTCAGTACTTC; cdr3_aa: CASSLSIVSGSKNIQYF
v_call: TRBV6-5; clone_size: few; d_call: TRBD1; cdr3_length: 14; j_call: TRBJ2-3; cdr3_nt: TGTGCCAGCAGTGACAGGGCAGTAGCAGATACGCAGTATTTT; cdr3_aa: CASSDRAVADTQYF
v_call: TRBV5-1; clone_size: few; d_call: TRBD2; cdr3_length: 16; j_call: TRBJ2-3; cdr3_nt: TGCGCCAGCAGCTGGCCGACTAGCGGGGCGACAGATACGCAGTATTTT; cdr3_aa: CASSWPTSGATDTQYF
v_call: TRBV7-2; clone_size: NA; d_call: NA; cdr3_length: 14; j_call: TRBJ2-7; cdr3_nt: TGTGCCAGCAGCCACAGGAGAGGAGGCTACGAGCAGTACTTC; cdr3_aa: CASSHRRGGYEQYF
v_call: TRBV5-5; clone_size: few; d_call: NA; cdr3_length: 15; j_call: TRBJ2-7; cdr3_nt: TGTGCCAGCAGCATCCGTAGGTTCGGCCCGGACGAGCAGTACTTC; cdr3_aa: CASSIRRFGPDEQYF
v_call: TRBV11-2; clone_size: few; d_call: NA; cdr3_length: 17; j_call: TRBJ2-3; cdr3_nt: TGTGCCAGCAGCCTAACGGGACGGGGGAGCGGCACAGATACGCAGTATTTT; cdr3_aa: CASSLTGRGSGTDTQYF
v_call: TRBV20-1; clone_size: few; d_call: NA; cdr3_length: 10; j_call: TRBJ2-4; cdr3_nt: TGCAGTGTTCTCGGAAACATTCAGTACTTC; cdr3_aa: CSVLGNIQYF
v_call: TRBV6-2/TRBV6-3; clone_size: NA; d_call: NA; cdr3_length: 13; j_call: TRBJ1-1; cdr3_nt: TGTGCCAGCAGTTACGGAGTGGGCCCTCGGGCTTTCTTT; cdr3_aa: CASSYGVGPRAFF
v_call: TRBV12-3/TRBV12-4; clone_size: NA; d_call: NA; cdr3_length: 15; j_call: TRBJ1-5; cdr3_nt: TGTGCCAGCAGTCCCCCAAGGGGTGGCAATCAGCCCCAGCATTTT; cdr3_aa: CASSPPRGGNQPQHF
v_call: TRBV7-6; clone_size: NA; d_call: NA; cdr3_length: 22; j_call: TRBJ2-1; cdr3_nt: TGTGCCAGCAGCTTAGATTGGGCCCACAGGGACACCGGACATGGCTCCTACAATGAGCAGTTCTTC; cdr3_aa: CASSLDWAHRDTGHGSYNEQFF
v_call: TRBV5-1; clone_size: NA; d_call: TRBD2; cdr3_length: 20; j_call: TRBJ2-1; cdr3_nt: TGCGCCAGCAGCTTGGAGGGGACTAGCGGGAGTACCAACTCCTACAATGAGCAGTTCTTC; cdr3_aa: CASSLEGTSGSTNSYNEQFF
v_call: TRBV5-1; clone_size: few; d_call: NA; cdr3_length: 17; j_call: TRBJ2-5; cdr3_nt: TGCGCCAGCAGCTTGAGAGTCAGTGGGTCGTGGGGAGAGACCCAGTACTTC; cdr3_aa: CASSLRVSGSWGETQYF
v_call: TRBV20-1; clone_size: NA; d_call: NA; cdr3_length: 14; j_call: TRBJ2-5; cdr3_nt: TGCAGTGCTAGAGATCGTAGGCAGGGACGGGAGCAGTACTTC; cdr3_aa: CSARDRRQGREQYF
v_call: TRBV15; clone_size: NA; d_call: TRBD1; cdr3_length: 22; j_call: TRBJ2-1; cdr3_nt: TGTGCCACCAGCAGAGCTGGGGCAGGGACAGGGGACTGGCTGTCCTCCTACAATGAGCAGTTCTTC; cdr3_aa: CATSRAGAGTGDWLSSYNEQFF
v_call: TRBV6-5; clone_size: few; d_call: TRBD2; cdr3_length: 15; j_call: TRBJ2-1; cdr3_nt: TGTGCCAGCAGTCCCCTAGCGGGAGTCGTGGATGAGCAGTTCTTC; cdr3_aa: CASSPLAGVVDEQFF
v_call: TRBV4-2; clone_size: NA; d_call: NA; cdr3_length: 13; j_call: TRBJ2-1; cdr3_nt: TGTGCCAGCAGCCAAGATATAGGTAATGAGCAGTTCTTC; cdr3_aa: CASSQDIGNEQFF
v_call: TRBV7-2; clone_size: NA; d_call: TRBD1; cdr3_length: 16; j_call: TRBJ2-5; cdr3_nt: TGTGCCAGCAGCACGGGACAGGGCGGGAGTCAAGAGACCCAGTACTTC; cdr3_aa: CASSTGQGGSQETQYF
v_call: TRBV7-2; clone_size: few; d_call: TRBD1; cdr3_length: 16; j_call: TRBJ2-3; cdr3_nt: TGTGCCAGCAGCTTAGAGGACAGGGGGAGCTTGGATACGCAGTATTTT; cdr3_aa: CASSLEDRGSLDTQYF
v_call: TRBV7-9; clone_size: NA; d_call: TRBD2; cdr3_length: 15; j_call: TRBJ2-1; cdr3_nt: TGTGCCAGCAGCTTAGGCGGGAGTAGTTACAATGAGCTGTTCTTC; cdr3_aa: CASSLGGSSYNELFF
v_call: TRBV4-3; clone_size: NA; d_call: TRBD2; cdr3_length: 17; j_call: TRBJ2-3; cdr3_nt: TGCGCCAGCAGCCAAGGATTGGCGGGAGGACCTTCAGATACGCAGTATTTT; cdr3_aa: CASSQGLAGGPSDTQYF
v_call: TRBV2; clone_size: NA; d_call: TRBD1; cdr3_length: 14; j_call: TRBJ1-2; cdr3_nt: TGTGCCATGTTCGGGACAGCCACGGGCTATGGCTACACCTTC; cdr3_aa: CAMFGTATGYGYTF
v_call: TRBV9; clone_size: once; d_call: TRBD2; cdr3_length: 17; j_call: TRBJ2-2; cdr3_nt: TGTGCCAGCAGCGTATTTTGGACTAGCGAGAGAGACGGGGAGCTGTTTTTT; cdr3_aa: CASSVFWTSERDGELFF
v_call: TRBV12-3/TRBV12-4; clone_size: NA; d_call: NA; cdr3_length: 15; j_call: TRBJ2-4; cdr3_nt: TGTGCCAGCAGTTTCCTAGCGTCCTCAGGAAACATTCAGTACTTC; cdr3_aa: CASSFLASSGNIQYF
v_call: TRBV20-1; clone_size: few; d_call: TRBD2; cdr3_length: 13; j_call: TRBJ2-5; cdr3_nt: TGCAGTGCATGGACTAGCCCTCCGGTTGAGCAGTACTTC; cdr3_aa: CSAWTSPPVEQYF
v_call: TRBV15; clone_size: few; d_call: TRBD1; cdr3_length: 15; j_call: TRBJ1-5; cdr3_nt: TGTGCCACCAGCAGATCGGGACAGGGATATCAGCCCCAGCATTTT; cdr3_aa: CATSRSGQGYQPQHF
v_call: TRBV4-2; clone_size: few; d_call: TRBD1; cdr3_length: 15; j_call: TRBJ2-1; cdr3_nt: TGTGCCAGCAGCCGACAGGGGCCGGCTTACAATGAGCAGTTCTTC; cdr3_aa: CASSRQGPAYNEQFF
v_call: TRBV5-1; clone_size: many; d_call: TRBD1; cdr3_length: 13; j_call: TRBJ2-1; cdr3_nt: TGTGCCAGCAGTCCCGGGACAGGGAACGAGCAGTTCTTC; cdr3_aa: CASSPGTGNEQFF
v_call: TRBV7-2; clone_size: NA; d_call: TRBD2; cdr3_length: 17; j_call: TRBJ2-5; cdr3_nt: TGTGCCAGCCTCTGGTCTAGCGGGAACCTAGCGAGAGAGACCCAGTACTTC; cdr3_aa: CASLWSSGNLARETQYF